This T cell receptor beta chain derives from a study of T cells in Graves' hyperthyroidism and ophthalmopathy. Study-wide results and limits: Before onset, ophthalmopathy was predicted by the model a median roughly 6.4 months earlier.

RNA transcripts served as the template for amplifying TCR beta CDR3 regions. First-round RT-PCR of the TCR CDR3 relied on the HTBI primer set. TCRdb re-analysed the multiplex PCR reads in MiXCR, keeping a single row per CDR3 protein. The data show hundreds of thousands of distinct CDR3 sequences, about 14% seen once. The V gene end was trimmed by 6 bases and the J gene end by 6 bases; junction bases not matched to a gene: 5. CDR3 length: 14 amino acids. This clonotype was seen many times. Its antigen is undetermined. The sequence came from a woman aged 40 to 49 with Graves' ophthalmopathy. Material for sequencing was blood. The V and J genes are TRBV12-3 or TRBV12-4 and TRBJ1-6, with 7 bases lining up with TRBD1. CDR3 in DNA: TGTGCCAGCAGCCTGGGGGACAGTAATTCACCCCTCCACTTT. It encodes CASSLGDSNSPLHF.